The 8 T cell receptor beta chains below all came from one sample that was sequenced in a study of shared clonotypes between healthy human individuals. Repertoires were generated with immunoSEQ multiplex PCR, while TCRdb's copy carries only in-frame clones and drops some. The sample contains hundreds of thousands of clones, more than 60% of which appear only once. Sequencing was carried out using memory CD4+ T cells sorted from blood. Subset here: CD45RA-negative fraction. These receptors were obtained from a man aged 30 to 39 in good health.

In this sample, this clone turned up a few times. V usage is TRBV15 and J usage is TRBJ2-7, with D maybe TRBD1 (6 bases). The ends were cut back, 1 base at V and 3 bases at J, with 13 bases in the middle. There are 15 residues in the CDR3. The germline V gene has CDR1 LNHNV and CDR2 YYDKDF (reference sequence). CDR3 in amino acids: CATSRARGQFYEQYF. DNA of the CDR3: TGTGCCACCAGCAGAGCAAGAGGACAGTTCTACGAGCAGTACTTC.

The J gene is TRBJ1-3, the V gene TRBV9; the D is unclear. In germline, CDR1 is SGDLS, CDR2 YYNGEE. V shed 0 bases and J shed 0 bases, with 7 bases lying between them. The CDR3 runs 15 residues. CDR3 loop: CASSVGAVSGNTIYF. CDR3 bases: TGTGCCAGCAGCGTAGGAGCAGTCTCTGGAAACACCATATATTTT.

The table lists this clone with a count of one. The chain combines TRBV18 with TRBJ2-1; 8 bases match TRBD1. The CDR3 has 16 amino acids. Germline-derived CDR1 and CDR2 are KGHSH and LQKENI. The J segment lost 3 bases and the V segment lost 2 bases, leaving 6 bases of the junction unmatched. In DNA, the CDR3 is TGTGCCAGCTCACCAATCCGGACAGGGAACTACAATGAGCAGTTCTTC. It is translated as CASSPIRTGNYNEQFF.

This clone was seen a few times. This chain joins TRBV19 and TRBJ1-5; D may be TRBD1 (6 bases). Looked up from germline, CDR1 is LNHDA and CDR2 is SQIVND (reference sequence). This CDR3 has 14 amino acids. Trimming cost V 5 bases and J 4 bases, with 12 bases left between them. The CDR3 spells CASSPHRENQPQHF. The CDR3 DNA reads as TGTGCCAGTAGTCCCCACAGGGAAAATCAGCCCCAGCATTTT.

This chain uses TRBV6-1 with TRBJ1-2; the D gene is possibly TRBD1 (6 bases). CDR3 length: 15 residues. The V end was cut by 3 bases, the J end by 6 bases, with 17 bases between. Germline loops: CDR1 MNHNS, CDR2 SASEGT. CDR3 coding DNA: TGTGCCAGCAGTGATTCGGGGGCCGGGTCGAATGGCTACACCTTC. Its protein is CASSDSGAGSNGYTF.

The chain uses TRBV30 and TRBJ2-3; 11 positions match TRBD2. Germline-derived CDR1 and CDR2 are GTSNPN and SVGIG (reference sequence). This CDR3 contains 16 residues. J was trimmed by 6 bases and V by 0 bases; bases with no gene match: 8. The CDR3, as DNA: TGTGCCTGGAGTGTAAACTTAGCGGGAGGGGCGGATACGCAGTATTTT. Translated: CAWSVNLAGGADTQYF.

The rearrangement joins TRBV18 to TRBJ2-3; D may be TRBD1 or TRBD2 (7 bases each). The CDR3 is 15 residues long. V lost 3 bases to trimming and J lost 2 bases, with 12 bases between them. Germline V gene sequence: CDR1 KGHSH, CDR2 LQKENI. As DNA, the CDR3 is TGTGCCAGCTCACCCCAGGGGGGGATCACAGATACGCAGTATTTT. Protein sequence: CASSPQGGITDTQYF.

This sequence joins TRBV4-1 and TRBJ2-1; 7 nucleotides agree with TRBD2. The CDR3 spans 17 residues. CDR1 MGHRA and CDR2 YSYEKL come from the germline V gene. V gave up 0 bases and J gave up 4 bases; unmatched junction bases: 9. The CDR3 loop reads CASSQDPRAGSYNEQFF. The DNA of the CDR3 is TGCGCCAGCAGCCAAGATCCTCGAGCGGGATCTTACAATGAGCAGTTCTTC.